These 7 T cell receptor beta chains were all obtained from the same sample, sequenced in a study of shared T cell receptors in the human thymus. Assay used: immunoSEQ multiplex PCR; TCRdb lists only in-frame clones, some missing. The table shows fewer than 700,000 clones, with approximately 90% occurring only once. The same sample was also studied in work on human thymus T cells.

Material: thymocytes. The receptor source for this set is a boy in the first two years of life with a congenital heart defect.

The table lists this clone with a count of one. This chain joins TRBV4-3 and TRBJ2-2; 14 nucleotides agree with TRBD2. Trimming took 4 bases from V and 4 from J; bases not matched to a gene: 11. CDR3 length equals 19 residues. In germline, CDR1 is LGHNA, CDR2 YSLEER. The CDR3 DNA follows: TGCGCCAGCAGCCCTACATTCCCAGGACTAGCGGGAGGCACCGGGGAGCTGTTTTTT. It specifies CASSPTFPGLAGGTGELFF.

The J gene is TRBJ1-2, the V gene TRBV9; 10 nucleotides line up with TRBD1. Germline V gene data show CDR1 as SGDLS and CDR2 as YYNGEE. V was clipped by 3 bases and J by 4 bases; unmatched bases: 3. This CDR3 spans 14 amino acids. The CDR3 DNA follows: TGTGCCAGCAGCGCCGGACAGGGGGTCTATGGCTACACCTTC. Translated, it gives CASSAGQGVYGYTF.

The V and J genes are TRBV2 and TRBJ2-1, with 7 bases fitting TRBD2. This CDR3 contains 15 residues. Trimming took 6 bases from V and 7 from J; bases not matched to a gene: 12. CDR1 is SNHLY and CDR2 is FYNNEI in the germline V gene. CDR3 sequence: CASRPRGEGLNEQFF. The CDR3, as DNA: TGTGCCAGCAGGCCACGGGGGGAGGGCCTTAATGAGCAGTTCTTC.

The chain employs TRBV27 and TRBJ1-1, with D unresolved. The germline V gene has CDR1 MNHEY and CDR2 SMNVEV (reference sequence). V lost 2 bases and J lost 0, with 7 bases in between. The CDR3 length is 14 residues. This CDR3 reads CASSLHSLNTEAFF. As DNA, the CDR3 is TGTGCCAGCAGTTTACACAGCCTGAACACTGAAGCTTTCTTT.

The rearrangement joins TRBV9 to TRBJ1-3; no definite D call. The CDR3 length is 15 residues. Trimming shortened V by 3 bases and J by 2 bases, and 12 bases separated the two germline ends. Germline lookup yields CDR1 SGDLS and CDR2 YYNGEE. CDR3 DNA: TGTGCCAGCAGCGAAAGACCAGGCCCTGGAAACACCATATATTTT. Translating gives CASSERPGPGNTIYF.

The V gene is TRBV4-2, the J gene TRBJ2-7, with 9 bases lining up with TRBD2. CDR1 and CDR2 from the germline V gene are LGHNA and YNFKEQ. V was pared by 1 base and J by 3 bases, with 4 bases of the junction left unmatched. CDR3 length equals 15 residues. The CDR3: CASSQGGTSSYEQYF. The CDR3 coding sequence is TGTGCCAGCAGCCAAGGGGGGACTAGCAGCTACGAGCAGTACTTC.

The rearrangement links TRBV5-1 to TRBJ1-5; D possibly corresponds to TRBD1 (5 bases). This CDR3 has 19 amino acids. Trimming left V 0 bases short and J 6 bases short, with 25 bases between. The germline V gene encodes CDR1 SGHRS and CDR2 YFSETQ. The CDR3 DNA is TGCGCCAGCAGCTTGGCCGTAGGGGTAGCCCTCAATCTCAGTCAGCCCCAGCATTTT. Translating it yields CASSLAVGVALNLSQPQHF.